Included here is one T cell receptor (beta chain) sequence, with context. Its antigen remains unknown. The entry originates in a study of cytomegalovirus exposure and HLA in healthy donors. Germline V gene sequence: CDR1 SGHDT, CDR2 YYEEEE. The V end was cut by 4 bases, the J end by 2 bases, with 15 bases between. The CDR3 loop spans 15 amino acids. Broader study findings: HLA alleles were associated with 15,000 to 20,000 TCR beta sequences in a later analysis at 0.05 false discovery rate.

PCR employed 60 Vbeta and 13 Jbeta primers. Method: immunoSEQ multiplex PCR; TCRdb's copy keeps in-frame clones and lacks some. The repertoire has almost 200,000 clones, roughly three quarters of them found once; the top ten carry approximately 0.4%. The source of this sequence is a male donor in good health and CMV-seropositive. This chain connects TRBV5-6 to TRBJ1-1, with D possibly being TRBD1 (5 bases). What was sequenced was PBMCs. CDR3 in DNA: TGTGCCAGCAGCCCGACCCGGACATTTAACACTGAAGCTTTCTTT. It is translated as CASSPTRTFNTEAFF.